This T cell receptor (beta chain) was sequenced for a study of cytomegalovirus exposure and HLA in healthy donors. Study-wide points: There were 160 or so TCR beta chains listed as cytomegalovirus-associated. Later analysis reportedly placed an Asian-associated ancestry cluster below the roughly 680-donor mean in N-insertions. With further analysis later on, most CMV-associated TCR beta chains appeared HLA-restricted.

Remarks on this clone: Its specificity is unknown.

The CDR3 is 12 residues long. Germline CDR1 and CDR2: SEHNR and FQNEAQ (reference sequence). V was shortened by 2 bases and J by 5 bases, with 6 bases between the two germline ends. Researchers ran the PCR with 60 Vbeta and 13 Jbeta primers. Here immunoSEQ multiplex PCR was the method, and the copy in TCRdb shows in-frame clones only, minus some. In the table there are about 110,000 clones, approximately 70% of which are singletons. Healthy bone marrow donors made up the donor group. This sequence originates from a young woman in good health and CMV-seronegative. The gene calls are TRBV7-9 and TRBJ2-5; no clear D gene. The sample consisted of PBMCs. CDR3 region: CASSLWSETQYF. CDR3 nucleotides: TGTGCCAGCAGCTTATGGAGCGAGACCCAGTACTTC.